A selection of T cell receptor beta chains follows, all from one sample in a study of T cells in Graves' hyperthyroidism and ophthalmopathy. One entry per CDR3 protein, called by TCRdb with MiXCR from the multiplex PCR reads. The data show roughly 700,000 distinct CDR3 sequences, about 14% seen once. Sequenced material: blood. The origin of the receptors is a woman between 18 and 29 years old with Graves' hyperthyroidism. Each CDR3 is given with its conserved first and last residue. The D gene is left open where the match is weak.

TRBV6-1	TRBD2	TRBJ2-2	CASHRGREGLNTGELFF
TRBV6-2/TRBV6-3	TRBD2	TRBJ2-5	CASSYGSSGRVETQYF
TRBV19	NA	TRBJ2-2	CASSPQRQATNTGELFF
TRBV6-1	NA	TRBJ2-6	CASSARASGANVLTF
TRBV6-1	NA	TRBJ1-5	CASSDDSRNQPQHF
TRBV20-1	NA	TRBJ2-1	CSATATRDEQFF
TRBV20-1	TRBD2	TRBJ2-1	CSASAGASRFDEQFF
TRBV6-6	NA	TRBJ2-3	CASSSRDSYTTDTQYF
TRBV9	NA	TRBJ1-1	CASSPYKPLNTEAFF
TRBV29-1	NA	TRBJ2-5	CSVQVQETQYF
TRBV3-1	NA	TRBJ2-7	CASSQVGSFYEQYF
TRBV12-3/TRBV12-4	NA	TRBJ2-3	CASSQLRGSTDTQYF
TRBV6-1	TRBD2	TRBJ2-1	CASSAGLAGDGEQFF
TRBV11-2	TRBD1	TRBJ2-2	CASSLGTGVLTRELFF
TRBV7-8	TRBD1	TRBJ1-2	CASSERDRGNYGYTF
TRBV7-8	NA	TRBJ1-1	CASTTGGGTEAFF
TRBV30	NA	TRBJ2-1	CAWSPLGFEQFF
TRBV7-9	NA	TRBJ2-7	CASMGGHSYEQYF
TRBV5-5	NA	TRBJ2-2	CASSLGGSGSGELFF
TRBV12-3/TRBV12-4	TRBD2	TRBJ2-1	CASSIYWGTSGYNEQFF
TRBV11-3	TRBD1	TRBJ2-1	CASSSQDRGLYNEQFF
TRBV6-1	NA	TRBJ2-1	CASRRTDLWDEQFF
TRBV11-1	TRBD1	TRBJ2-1	CASVTGTGAYNEQFF
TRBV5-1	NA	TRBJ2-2	CASSLAPEGTGELFF
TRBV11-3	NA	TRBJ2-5	CASSPGDLLLVQETQYF
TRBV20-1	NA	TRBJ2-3	CSARDKSSARTDTQYF